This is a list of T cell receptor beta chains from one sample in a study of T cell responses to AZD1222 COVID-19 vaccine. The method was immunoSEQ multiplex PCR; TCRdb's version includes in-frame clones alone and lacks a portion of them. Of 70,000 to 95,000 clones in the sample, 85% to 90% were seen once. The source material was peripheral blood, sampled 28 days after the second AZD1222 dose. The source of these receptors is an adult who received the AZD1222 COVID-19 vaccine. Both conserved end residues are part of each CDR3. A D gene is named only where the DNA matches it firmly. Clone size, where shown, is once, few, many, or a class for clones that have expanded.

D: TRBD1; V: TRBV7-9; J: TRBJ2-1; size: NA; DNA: TGTGCCAGCAGCATAAGGACAGGGCCCTACAATGAGCAGTTCTTC; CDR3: CASSIRTGPYNEQFF
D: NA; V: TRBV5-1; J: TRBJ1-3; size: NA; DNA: TGCGCCAGCAGCGTGGACGGTTCTGGAAACACCATATATTTT; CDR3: CASSVDGSGNTIYF
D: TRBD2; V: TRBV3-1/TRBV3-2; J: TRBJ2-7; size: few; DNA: TGTGCCAGCAGCCAAGATCAGTTTAGCGGGGCCTACGAGCAGTACTTC; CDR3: CASSQDQFSGAYEQYF
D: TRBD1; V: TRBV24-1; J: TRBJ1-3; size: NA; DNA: TGTGCCACCAGTGCCCTGACAGGGCCCAGCTCTGGAAACACCATATATTTT; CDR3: CATSALTGPSSGNTIYF
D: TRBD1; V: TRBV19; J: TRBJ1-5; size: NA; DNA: TGTGCCAGTACCGCGACAGGGTTCGGCAATCAGCCCCAGCATTTT; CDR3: CASTATGFGNQPQHF
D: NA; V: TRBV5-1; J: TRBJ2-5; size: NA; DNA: TGCGCCAGCAGCTTGCGTCCCCAAGGGGAGACCCAGTACTTC; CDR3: CASSLRPQGETQYF
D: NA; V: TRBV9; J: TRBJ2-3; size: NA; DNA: TGTGCCAGCAGCGTAGGAGGGGCAGATACGCAGTATTTT; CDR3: CASSVGGADTQYF
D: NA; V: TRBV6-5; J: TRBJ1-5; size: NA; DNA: TGTGCCAGCAGTTACTCGTCAGGGGTTCAGCCCCAGCATTTT; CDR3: CASSYSSGVQPQHF
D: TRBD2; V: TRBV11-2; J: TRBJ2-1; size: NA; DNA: TGTGCCAGCAGGACTAGCTGGGAGGATGAGCAGTTCTTC; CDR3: CASRTSWEDEQFF
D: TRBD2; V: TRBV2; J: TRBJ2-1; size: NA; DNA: TGTGCCAGCAGTGAGGTAGCGGGGGTATACAATGAGCAGTTCTTC; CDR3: CASSEVAGVYNEQFF
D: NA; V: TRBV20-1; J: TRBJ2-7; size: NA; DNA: TGCAGTGCTAGTAGTCACAGCAAGACCTACGAGCAGTACTTC; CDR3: CSASSHSKTYEQYF
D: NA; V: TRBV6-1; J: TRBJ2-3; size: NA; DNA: TGTGCCAGCAGTGGCCTCGGTCGTACCTCCCGCACAGATACGCAGTATTTT; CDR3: CASSGLGRTSRTDTQYF
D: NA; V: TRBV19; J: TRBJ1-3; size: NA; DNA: TGTGCCAGTAGTAGAGGTGGGGAGGCTGGAAACACCATATATTTT; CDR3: CASSRGGEAGNTIYF
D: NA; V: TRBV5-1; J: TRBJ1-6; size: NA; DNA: TGCGCCAGCAGCTCGCGGACCAGTGGGGCCCTCCACTTT; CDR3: CASSSRTSGALHF
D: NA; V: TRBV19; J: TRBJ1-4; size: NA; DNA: TGTGCCAGTAGTTTGAGGACGGCTGCTTATGAAAAACTGTTTTTT; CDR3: CASSLRTAAYEKLFF
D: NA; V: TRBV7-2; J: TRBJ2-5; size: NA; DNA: TGTGCCAGCAGCCCAACTAGAGGAGGGACCCAGTACTTC; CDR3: CASSPTRGGTQYF
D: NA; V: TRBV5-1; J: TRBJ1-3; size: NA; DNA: TGCGCCAGCCGGATCGACCCCCAGGGACGGGGTAACACCATATATTTT; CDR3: CASRIDPQGRGNTIYF
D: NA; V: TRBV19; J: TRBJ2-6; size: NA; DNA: TGTGCCAGTAGGACAGGCTCTGGGGCCAACGTCCTGACTTTC; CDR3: CASRTGSGANVLTF
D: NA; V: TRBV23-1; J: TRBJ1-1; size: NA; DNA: TGCGCCAGCAGTCAATCGAGGGTGGGAACTGAAGCTTTCTTT; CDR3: CASSQSRVGTEAFF
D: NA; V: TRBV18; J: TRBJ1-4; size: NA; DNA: TGTGCCAGCTCACCACAGGGGATCGTACTGTTTTTT; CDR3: CASSPQGIVLFF
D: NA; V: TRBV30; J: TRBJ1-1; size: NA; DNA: TGTGCCTGGAGTGTTCAGGGATCGGATTTAAACACTGAAGCTTTCTTT; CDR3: CAWSVQGSDLNTEAFF
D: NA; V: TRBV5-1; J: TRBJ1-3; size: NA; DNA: TGCGCCAGCAGCTTGGGGCCGCTTGGGACATCGGGAAACACCATATATTTT; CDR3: CASSLGPLGTSGNTIYF
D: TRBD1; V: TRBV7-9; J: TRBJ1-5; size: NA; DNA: TGTGCCAGCAGCCTTACAGGGGAAAATCAGCCCCAGCATTTT; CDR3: CASSLTGENQPQHF
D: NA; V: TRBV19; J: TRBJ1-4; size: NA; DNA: TGTGCCAGTAGTGGTGGGGCGGGAACAACTAATGAAAAACTGTTTTTT; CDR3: CASSGGAGTTNEKLFF
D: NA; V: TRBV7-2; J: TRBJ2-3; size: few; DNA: TGTGCCAGCAGCCCCGGGGGGCCAAGCACAGATACGCAGTATTTT; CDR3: CASSPGGPSTDTQYF
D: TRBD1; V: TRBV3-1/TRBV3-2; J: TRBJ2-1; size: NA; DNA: TGTGCCAGCAGCCTACAGGGGGCCTCCTACAATGAGCAGTTCTTC; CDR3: CASSLQGASYNEQFF
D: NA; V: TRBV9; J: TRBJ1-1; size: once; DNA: TGTGCCAGCAGCGGGGGGGTAAGGAACACTGAAGCTTTCTTT; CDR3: CASSGGVRNTEAFF
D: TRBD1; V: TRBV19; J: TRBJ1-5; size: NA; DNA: TGTGCCAGTAGTTCTCAGGGGGCGCAGCCCCAGCATTTT; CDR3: CASSSQGAQPQHF
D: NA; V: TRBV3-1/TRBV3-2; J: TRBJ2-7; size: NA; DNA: TGTGCCAGCAGCCAAGAATGGACAGCACGTAACGAGCAGTACTTC; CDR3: CASSQEWTARNEQYF
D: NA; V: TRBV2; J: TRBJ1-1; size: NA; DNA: TGTGCCAGCAGTTTAGTCGAGAACACTGAAGCTTTCTTT; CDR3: CASSLVENTEAFF
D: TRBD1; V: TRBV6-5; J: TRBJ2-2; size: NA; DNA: TGTGCCAGCACCGGACAGGGAAGCGGCACCGGGGAGCTGTTTTTT; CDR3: CASTGQGSGTGELFF
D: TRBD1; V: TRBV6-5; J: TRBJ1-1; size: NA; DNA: TGTGCCAGCAGAGGGACAGGGGGCAGGAACACTGAAGCTTTCTTT; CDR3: CASRGTGGRNTEAFF
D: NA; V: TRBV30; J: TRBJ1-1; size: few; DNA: TGTGCCTGGAGTTTAGGATTTCGGAGCACTGAAGCTTTCTTT; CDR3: CAWSLGFRSTEAFF
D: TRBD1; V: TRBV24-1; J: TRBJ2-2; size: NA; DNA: TGTGCCACCAGTGATCCTGGACAGGGGGGTCAGACCGGGGAGCTGTTTTTT; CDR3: CATSDPGQGGQTGELFF
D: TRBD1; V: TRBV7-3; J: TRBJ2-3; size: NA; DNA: TGTGCCAGTTCCGGGACAGGGGGCTCAGATACGCAGTATTTT; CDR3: CASSGTGGSDTQYF
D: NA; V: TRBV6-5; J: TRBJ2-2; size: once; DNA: TGTGCCAGCAGTTACGGAACCAACCTGAACACCGGGGAGCTGTTTTTT; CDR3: CASSYGTNLNTGELFF
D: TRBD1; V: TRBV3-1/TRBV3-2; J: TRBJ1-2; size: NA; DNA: TGTGCCAGCAGCCCCCGGGGCAGGGGGTCAGGCTACACCTTC; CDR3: CASSPRGRGSGYTF
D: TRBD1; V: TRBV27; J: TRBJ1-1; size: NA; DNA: TGTGCCAGCAGAAAACCGGGACAGGGGATGAACACTGAAGCTTTCTTT; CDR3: CASRKPGQGMNTEAFF
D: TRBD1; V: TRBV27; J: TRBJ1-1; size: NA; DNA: TGTGCCAGCAGTTCTATACAGGGGGCATACACTGAAGCTTTCTTT; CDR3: CASSSIQGAYTEAFF
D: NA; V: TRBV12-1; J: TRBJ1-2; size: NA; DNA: TGTGCCAGCAGCTACCAACTCCCGGGACGGACTAACTATGGCTACACCTTC; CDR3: CASSYQLPGRTNYGYTF
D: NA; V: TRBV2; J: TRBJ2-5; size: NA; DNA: TGTGCCAGCAGTGAAGCGGGGACTCCGGAGACCCAGTACTTC; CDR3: CASSEAGTPETQYF
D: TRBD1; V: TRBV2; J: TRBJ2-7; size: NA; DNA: TGTGCCAGCATCCCGGGACAGGGCTCCCACGAGCAGTACTTC; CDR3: CASIPGQGSHEQYF
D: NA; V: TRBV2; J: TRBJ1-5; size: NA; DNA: TGTGCCAGCAGTGAAGCAGGCTCTTATAGCAATCAGCCCCAGCATTTT; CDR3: CASSEAGSYSNQPQHF